The 11 T cell receptor beta chains listed next were all sequenced from one sample in a study of CXCR3-negative and CXCR3-positive naive CD8 T cells. General study findings and limits: CXCR3-expressing naive cells carried TRB CDR3s more hydrophobic than those of CXCR3-negative naive cells.

These receptors' antigens are unknown. Via 5' RACE with UMI labels, TRB cDNA libraries were prepared. TCRdb re-called the 5' RACE reads and catalogs CDR3 proteins one per entry, DNA excluded. The table gives fewer than 90,000 distinct CDR3 sequences; the top ten clones make up around 0.51% of it. The sample consisted of naive CXCR3+ CD8+ T cells from blood. Subset indicated: CD45RO-CCR7+CD27+CD95- naive CD8+ T cells expressing CXCR3 (TNR3+). All receptors come from a human donor in good health. Some clones in this sample may be carry-over from other donors' samples.

The rearrangement links TRBV2 to TRBJ2-4; the D gene TCRdb calls, TRBD1, cannot be checked with no DNA. The germline V gene has CDR1 SNHLY and CDR2 FYNNEI. This CDR3 contains 16 residues. CDR3 sequence reads: CASSRRQELAKNIQYF. The full variable domain, its missing parts supplied by reference TRBV2 and TRBJ2-4, is EPEVTQTPSHQVTQMGQEVILRCVPISNHLYFYWYRQILGQKVEFLVSFYNNEISEKSEIFDDQFSVERPDGSNFTLKIRSTKLEDSAMYFCASSRRQELAKNIQYFGAGTRLSVL.

This sequence joins TRBV20-1 and TRBJ2-3. This CDR3 spans 13 amino acids. Germline lookup yields CDR1 DFQATT and CDR2 SNEGSKA (reference sequence). This CDR3 is CSATKRGTDTQYF.

V is TRBV15 and J is TRBJ2-1; as DNA is missing, the TRBD1 call by TCRdb cannot be tested. CDR1 is LNHNV and CDR2 is YYDKDF in the germline V gene (reference sequence). CDR3 length: 15 amino acids. CDR3 region: CATSTGTGSYNEQFF.

J is TRBJ2-3 and V is TRBV15; TCRdb designates TRBD2, a call that cannot be tested without DNA. Germline values: CDR1 LNHNV, CDR2 YYDKDF (reference sequence). This CDR3 region has 14 residues. CDR3 in amino acids: CATRGGTRPDTQYF.

The chain combines TRBV5-1 with TRBJ2-7. Germline-derived CDR1 and CDR2 are SGHRS and YFSETQ. The CDR3 extends over 13 amino acids. CDR3 sequence: CASRSTAPYEQYF.

CDR3 amino acids: CASSQDRDGNYEQYF. The chain combines TRBV4-1 with TRBJ2-7. The CDR3 totals 15 residues. Germline V gene sequence: CDR1 MGHRA, CDR2 YSYEKL.

The chain is built from TRBV28 and TRBJ2-3. The CDR3 contains 15 residues. Germline loops: CDR1 MDHEN, CDR2 SYDVKM. This chain's CDR3 is CASSFGFSSTDTQYF. Complete variable domain (other parts from reference TRBV28 and TRBJ2-3): DVKVTQSSRYLVKRTGEKVFLECVQDMDHENMFWYRQDPGLGLRLIYFSYDVKMKEKGDIPEGYSVSREKKERFSLILESASTNQTSMYLCASSFGFSSTDTQYFGPGTRLTVL.

The J gene is TRBJ2-3, the V gene TRBV7-6; TCRdb gives TRBD1 as the D gene, but with no DNA this cannot be confirmed. CDR1 and CDR2 (germline): SGHVS, FNYEAQ. CDR3 length equals 16 residues. CDR3 loop: CASSSAGTATTDTQYF.

The rearrangement links TRBV7-2 to TRBJ2-7; TCRdb's assignment of TRBD1 cannot be checked, as there is no DNA. There are 14 residues in the CDR3. CDR1 and CDR2 (germline): SGHTA, FQGNSA. The chain's CDR3 is CASSFFRGNYEQYF.

The rearrangement links TRBV27 to TRBJ2-7. The CDR3 consists of 15 residues. Germline V lookup: CDR1 MNHEY, CDR2 SMNVEV (reference sequence). The CDR3 loop is CASSLSIGSSYEQYF.

This chain uses TRBV27 with TRBJ2-7; the TCRdb D gene call, TRBD1, has no DNA to confirm it. The CDR3 contains 13 residues. The germline V gene has CDR1 MNHEY and CDR2 SMNVEV (reference sequence). CDR3 in amino acids: CASTEQGSYEQYF.